This T cell receptor (beta chain) was recovered during a study of control samples from healthy donors and cancer patients. Germline V gives CDR1 GTSNPN, CDR2 SVGIG (reference sequence). CDR3 length: 19 residues. V trimming: 0 bases; J trimming: 2 bases; junction bases outside the gene matches: 10. Profiling relied on immunoSEQ multiplex PCR, and the TCRdb table lists in-frame clones only, not all of them. The sample gives approximately 100,000 clones, approximately 90% of which show up once; 19% is in the top ten. This sequence originates from a man in his sixties with lung cancer. The chain combines TRBV30 with TRBJ2-4; TRBD2 aligns across 13 bases. The sequencing input was PBMCs. CDR3 in amino acids: CAWSVLAGGPGVTKNIQYF. The CDR3 DNA reads TGTGCCTGGAGTGTACTAGCGGGGGGGCCGGGGGTAACCAAAAACATTCAGTACTTC.